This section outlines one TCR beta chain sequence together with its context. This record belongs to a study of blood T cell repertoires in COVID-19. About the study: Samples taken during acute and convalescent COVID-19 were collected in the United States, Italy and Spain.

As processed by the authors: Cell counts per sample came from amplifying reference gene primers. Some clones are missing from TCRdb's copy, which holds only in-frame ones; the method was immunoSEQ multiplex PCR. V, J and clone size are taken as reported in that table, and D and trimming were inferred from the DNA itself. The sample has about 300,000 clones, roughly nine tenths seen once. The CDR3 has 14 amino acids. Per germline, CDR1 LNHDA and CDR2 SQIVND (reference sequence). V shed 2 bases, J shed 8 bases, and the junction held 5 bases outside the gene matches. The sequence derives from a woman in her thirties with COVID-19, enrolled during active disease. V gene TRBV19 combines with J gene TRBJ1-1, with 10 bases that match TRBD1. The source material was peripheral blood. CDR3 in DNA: TGTGCCAGTAGTATAACGACAGGGGGCTTCGAAGCTTTCTTT. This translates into CASSITTGGFEAFF.